These 21 T cell receptor beta chains were sequenced from one sample in a study of blood T cell repertoires in COVID-19. Sequencing was performed with immunoSEQ multiplex PCR; in TCRdb, only in-frame clones are kept and a portion is missing. The sample includes about 25,000 clones, roughly 91% of them seen just once. Material: peripheral blood. The origin of the receptors is a man aged 50-59 years with active COVID-19.

This chain links TRBV18 with TRBJ1-6; D unresolved. This CDR3 contains 13 residues. Germline V gives CDR1 KGHSH, CDR2 LQKENI. The germline V and J ends were trimmed by 2 bases and 8 bases, with 7 bases remaining between them. The CDR3 nucleotides read TGTGCCAGCTCACCAAATTTAGATTCACCCCTCCACTTT. Its translation: CASSPNLDSPLHF.

The V and J genes are TRBV14 and TRBJ2-1, with 7 bases matching TRBD1. The CDR3 is made up of 16 amino acids. Germline V gene sequence: CDR1 SGHDN, CDR2 FVKESK. Trimming cost V 1 base and J 2 bases; bases outside gene matches: 5. For the CDR3, the DNA is TGTGCCAGCAGCCAAGCAGGGGGTGCAACCTACAATGAGCAGTTCTTC. The encoded protein is CASSQAGGATYNEQFF.

J is TRBJ2-6 and V is TRBV6-1; D uncertain. The CDR3 has 15 residues. Trimming stripped 2 bases from V and 8 bases from J, with 13 bases between. Germline assignment: CDR1 MNHNS and CDR2 SASEGT. For the CDR3, the DNA is TGTGCCAGCAGTGAACGGTCAGGTCTCACCAACGTCCTGACTTTC. This encodes CASSERSGLTNVLTF.

The rearrangement joins TRBV5-1 to TRBJ1-1; D is possibly TRBD1 (5 bases). This CDR3 region has 15 residues. V was trimmed by 4 bases and J by 0 bases, leaving 13 bases between them. Per the germline V gene, CDR1 is SGHRS and CDR2 is YFSETQ. In DNA form, the CDR3 reads TGCGCCAGCAGCCTGACGACAGTGATGAACACTGAAGCTTTCTTT. Protein: CASSLTTVMNTEAFF.

This chain links TRBV6-5 with TRBJ1-5; unclear D gene. Trimming took 11 bases from V and 0 from J, leaving 5 bases between them. Germline-derived CDR1 and CDR2 are MNHEY and SVGAGI. This CDR3 contains 11 residues. The CDR3 protein is CASGSNQPQHF. The CDR3 nucleotides read TGTGCCTCGGGTAGCAATCAGCCCCAGCATTTT.

V usage is TRBV6-5 and J usage is TRBJ1-1, with D possibly TRBD1 on 6 matching bases. CDR1 is MNHEY, CDR2 SVGAGI, per germline. CDR3 length: 13 amino acids. Deletions cut 6 bases from V and 4 bases from J, with 12 bases between. CDR3 coding DNA: TGTGCCAGCAGCCTCCAGACAGGCACTGAAGCTTTCTTT. Its protein is CASSLQTGTEAFF.

The chain recombines TRBV7-2 with TRBJ2-3, with 11 bases lining up with TRBD2. Looked up from germline, CDR1 is SGHTA and CDR2 is FQGNSA. J was trimmed by 3 bases and V by 6 bases; bases with no gene match: 8. This CDR3 comprises 16 residues. Here the CDR3 DNA reads TGTGCCAGCAGTTTCATAGCGGGAGGGGGGACAGATACGCAGTATTTT. Its protein product is CASSFIAGGGTDTQYF. The complete variable domain, with remaining parts taken from reference TRBV7-2 and TRBJ2-3, reads GAGVSQSPSNKVTEKGKDVELRCDPISGHTALYWYRQSLGQGLEFLIYFQGNSAPDKSGLPSDRFSAERTGGSVSTLTIQRTQQEDSAVYLCASSFIAGGGTDTQYFGPGTRLTVL.

The rearrangement joins TRBV7-2 to TRBJ2-1, with 7 positions matching TRBD1. With V trimmed by 10 bases and J by 2 bases, 8 bases remained unmatched. Per the germline V gene, CDR1 is SGHTA and CDR2 is FQGNSA. This CDR3 contains 14 residues. The CDR3 is CAIGWTGTYNEQFF. For the CDR3, the DNA is TGTGCCATCGGGTGGACAGGAACCTACAATGAGCAGTTCTTC.

The chain combines TRBV19 with TRBJ2-1; D ambiguous. Trimming left V 6 bases short and J 12 bases short, with 15 bases between. CDR1 is LNHDA and CDR2 is SQIVND in the germline V gene (reference sequence). The CDR3 has 12 residues. The CDR3 loop is CASSDLGPAQFF. CDR3 nucleotides: TGTGCCAGTAGCGACCTGGGCCCTGCGCAGTTCTTC.

The chain combines TRBV4-1 with TRBJ1-2; D is possibly TRBD1 (5 bases). The germline CDR1 and CDR2 sequences are MGHRA and YSYEKL. The CDR3 length is 16 residues. The germline V and J ends were trimmed by 4 bases and 0 bases, with 15 bases remaining between them. CDR3 DNA sequence: TGCGCCAGCAGCCTCAGCGACAGCCCTACTAACTATGGCTACACCTTC. Its translation: CASSLSDSPTNYGYTF.

V and J are TRBV4-3 and TRBJ1-2; a possible D gene is TRBD1 (6 bases). Looked up from germline, CDR1 is LGHNA and CDR2 is YSLEER. CDR3 length: 14 residues. The V and J ends lost 0 bases and 7 bases respectively, with 12 bases between them. The CDR3 sequence: CASSQDINRAGYTF. CDR3 sequence (DNA): TGCGCCAGCAGCCAAGATATAAACAGGGCTGGCTACACCTTC.

The chain employs TRBV19 and TRBJ1-1, with TRBD1 matching over 7 bases. V lost 5 bases and J lost 3; bases outside the gene matches: 6. The CDR3 covers 14 residues. Germline V gene sequence: CDR1 LNHDA, CDR2 SQIVND (reference sequence). The CDR3 here is CASSYTGADTEAFF. The CDR3 DNA sequence: TGTGCCAGTAGTTATACAGGGGCGGACACTGAAGCTTTCTTT.

V is TRBV12-5 and J is TRBJ1-1; TRBD1 aligns across 8 bases. J lost 7 bases, V lost 3 bases, and 19 bases had no gene match. This CDR3 has 18 amino acids. CDR1 and CDR2 (germline): LGHNT, FRNRAP. The CDR3 region has the DNA TGTGCTAGTGGTTTCTACCCGGGACAGGCGAGGGAGGGGGATGAAGCTTTCTTT. Protein: CASGFYPGQAREGDEAFF.

V usage is TRBV12-3 or TRBV12-4 and J usage is TRBJ2-3; D is possibly TRBD1 (6 bases). The CDR3 runs to 13 residues. The germline V and J ends were trimmed by 8 bases and 4 bases, with 13 bases remaining between them. CDR3 nucleotides: TGTGCCAGCTTCCGGGACACATCAGATACGCAGTATTTT. Its protein is CASFRDTSDTQYF.

This clone has a single count. This rearrangement joins TRBV28 to TRBJ1-4; perhaps TRBD1 as D (5 bases). The CDR3 covers 15 residues. V was cut by 5 bases and J by 8 bases, with 18 bases left in between. Per the germline V gene, CDR1 is MDHEN and CDR2 is SYDVKM. The CDR3 sequence is CASSRASGTGEKLFF. DNA of the CDR3: TGTGCCAGCAGTCGGGCGTCGGGGACTGGGGAAAAACTGTTTTTT.

The V and J genes are TRBV10-1 and TRBJ2-1, with TRBD2 matching over 13 bases. After removal of 4 bases from V and 6 bases from J, the junction contained 3 bases not matched to a gene. The CDR3 totals 15 residues. CDR1 and CDR2 (germline): WNHNN, SYGVQD (reference sequence). In DNA, the CDR3 is TGCGCCAGCAGTGGACTAGCGGGGGGCGGCAATGAGCAGTTCTTC. Translation gives CASSGLAGGGNEQFF.

V gene TRBV4-3 combines with J gene TRBJ2-5, with 7 bases aligning to TRBD1. With V trimmed by 0 bases and J by 6 bases, 4 bases remained unmatched. The CDR3 is 14 residues long. CDR1 is LGHNA and CDR2 is YSLEER in the germline V gene. CDR3 sequence: CASSQDWTGKTQYF. The CDR3 DNA follows: TGCGCCAGCAGCCAAGATTGGACAGGCAAGACCCAGTACTTC.

The chain is built from TRBV7-9 and TRBJ2-3, with D hard to call. CDR3 length: 14 residues. Per germline, CDR1 SEHNR and CDR2 FQNEAQ (reference sequence). The germline V and J ends were trimmed by 5 bases and 0 bases, with 9 bases remaining between them. The CDR3 region is CASSPQVSTDTQYF. For the CDR3, the DNA is TGTGCCAGCAGCCCGCAGGTCAGCACAGATACGCAGTATTTT.

V is TRBV16 and J is TRBJ1-1; D possibly corresponds to TRBD1 (5 bases). In germline, CDR1 is KGHSY, CDR2 FQNENV. The CDR3 is 12 residues long. V was pared by 3 bases and J by 5 bases, with 7 bases between. CDR3 DNA: TGTGCCAGCAGCCAGAAGGGGACTGAAGCTTTCTTT. Its protein product is CASSQKGTEAFF.

The CDR3, as DNA: TGTGCCAGCAGCCAAGTTGGGAGCTCGACTGAAGCTTTCTTT. Its protein product is CASSQVGSSTEAFF. The rearrangement uses TRBV7-9 and TRBJ1-1; D uncertain. The CDR3 loop spans 14 amino acids. Per the germline V gene, CDR1 is SEHNR and CDR2 is FQNEAQ (reference sequence). The V and J ends lost 5 bases and 5 bases respectively, with 15 bases between them.

This clone was seen only a few times. This chain connects TRBV6-6 to TRBJ1-5, with 11 bases aligning to TRBD1. The germline CDR1 and CDR2 sequences are MNHNY and SVGAGI (reference sequence). CDR3 size: 17 residues. J lost 9 bases, V lost 5 bases, and 15 bases had no gene match. This chain's CDR3 is CASSPTTGQGAHRPQHF. DNA for the CDR3: TGTGCCAGCAGTCCAACAACTGGACAGGGGGCCCACCGGCCCCAGCATTTT.